This TCR beta chain originates from a study of blood T cell repertoires in COVID-19. Whole-study context: Sites across the United States, Italy and Spain contributed samples from acute and convalescent COVID-19.

Germline loops: CDR1 GTSNPN, CDR2 SVGIG (reference sequence). V lost 5 bases, J lost 8 bases, and 18 bases lay in between. The CDR3 consists of 14 residues. Authors' processing steps: For nucleated cells, counts were estimated from reference gene primer amplification. Sequencing was performed with immunoSEQ multiplex PCR; in TCRdb, only in-frame clones are kept and a portion is missing. The V and J calls and the clone size are those of that table, but D and trimming were determined from the DNA. The profile shows more than 60,000 clones, over 80% of them singletons. The chain joins TRBV30 to TRBJ1-4, with unresolved D. The receptor comes from a human donor in a cohort sampled during active COVID-19. Specimen: peripheral blood. CDR3 region: CAWGLTGWREKLFF. CDR3 DNA: TGTGCCTGGGGTCTAACGGGGTGGAGGGAAAAACTGTTTTTT.